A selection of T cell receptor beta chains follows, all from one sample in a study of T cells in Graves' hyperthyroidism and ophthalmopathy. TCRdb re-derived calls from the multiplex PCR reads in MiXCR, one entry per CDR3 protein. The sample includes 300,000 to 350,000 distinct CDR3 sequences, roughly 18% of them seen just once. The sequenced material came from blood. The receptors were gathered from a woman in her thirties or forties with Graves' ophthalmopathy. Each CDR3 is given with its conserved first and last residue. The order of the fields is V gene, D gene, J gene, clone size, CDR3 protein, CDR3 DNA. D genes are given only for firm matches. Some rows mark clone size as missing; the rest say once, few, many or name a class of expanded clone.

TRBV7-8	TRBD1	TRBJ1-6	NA	CASSHPGQANSPLHF	TGTGCCAGCAGCCATCCCGGACAGGCCAATTCACCCCTCCACTTT
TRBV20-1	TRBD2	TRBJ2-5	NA	CSANFWREISETQYF	TGCAGTGCGAACTTTTGGCGGGAGATCTCGGAGACCCAGTACTTC
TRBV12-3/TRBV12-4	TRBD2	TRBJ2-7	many	CASSSLAGALQYF	TGTGCCAGCAGCTCTCTAGCGGGAGCACTGCAGTACTTC
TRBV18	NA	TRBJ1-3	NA	CASSPRDFSGNTIYF	TGTGCCAGCTCACCCCGGGACTTCTCTGGAAACACCATATATTTT
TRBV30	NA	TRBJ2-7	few	CAWSNGGYEQYF	TGTGCCTGGAGCAACGGGGGCTACGAGCAGTACTTC
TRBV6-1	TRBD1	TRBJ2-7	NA	CASSSTGDWAYEQYF	TGTGCCAGCAGCTCCACAGGGGATTGGGCCTACGAGCAGTACTTC
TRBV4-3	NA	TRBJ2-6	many	CASSRRGTGLGANVLTF	TGCGCCAGCAGCCGCAGGGGTACAGGGTTGGGGGCCAACGTCCTGACTTTC
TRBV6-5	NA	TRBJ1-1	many	CASSYGRINTEAFF	TGTGCCAGCAGTTACGGACGAATAAACACTGAAGCTTTCTTT
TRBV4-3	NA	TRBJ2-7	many	CASSQDSPNLGEQYF	TGCGCCAGCAGCCAAGATTCCCCCAACCTGGGGGAGCAGTACTTC
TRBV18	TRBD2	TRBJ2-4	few	CASSPTQREWKNIQYF	TGTGCCAGCTCACCAACGCAGCGGGAGTGGAAAAACATTCAGTACTTC
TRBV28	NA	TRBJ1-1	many	CASSRTWGNTEAFF	TGTGCCAGCAGCCGGACTTGGGGAAACACTGAAGCTTTCTTT
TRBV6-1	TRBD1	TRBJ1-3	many	CASSPTGGLGNTIYF	TGTGCCAGCAGCCCGACAGGGGGCCTAGGAAACACCATATATTTT
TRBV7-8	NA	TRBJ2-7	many	CASSLIARGSYEQYF	TGTGCCAGCAGCTTAATAGCGCGGGGCTCCTACGAGCAGTACTTC
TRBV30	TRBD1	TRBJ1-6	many	CAWSALTGQGPSPLHF	TGTGCCTGGAGCGCTTTGACGGGACAGGGCCCCTCACCCCTCCACTTT
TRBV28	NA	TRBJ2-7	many	CASSLCALGAGVSCEQYF	TGTGCCAGCAGTTTATGTGCTCTTGGGGCAGGGGTGTCTTGCGAGCAGTACTTC
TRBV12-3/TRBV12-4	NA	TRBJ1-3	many	CASSTGSTGNTIYF	TGTGCCAGCAGTACAGGGAGCACTGGAAACACCATATATTTT
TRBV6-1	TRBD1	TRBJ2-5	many	CASSRDSGETQYF	TGTGCCAGCAGCCGGGACAGTGGAGAGACCCAGTACTTC
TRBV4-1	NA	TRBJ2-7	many	CASSQEPGQAYEQYF	TGCGCCAGCAGCCAGGAACCGGGACAAGCCTACGAGCAGTACTTC
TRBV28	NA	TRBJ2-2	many	CASSPRSGGELFF	TGTGCCAGCAGTCCCAGGTCTGGCGGGGAGCTGTTTTTT
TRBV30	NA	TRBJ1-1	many	CAWSGHARNTEAFF	TGTGCCTGGAGTGGACACGCCCGAAACACTGAAGCTTTCTTT
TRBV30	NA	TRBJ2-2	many	CAWLPHTGELFF	TGTGCCTGGCTTCCACACACCGGGGAGCTGTTTTTT
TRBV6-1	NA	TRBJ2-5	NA	CASSERLVLRTQYF	TGTGCCAGCAGTGAACGACTAGTTTTAAGGACCCAGTACTTC
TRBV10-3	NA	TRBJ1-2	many	CAIGGVYGYTF	TGTGCCATCGGAGGGGTCTATGGCTACACCTTC
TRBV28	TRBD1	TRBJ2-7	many	CASSFGTGPLEQYF	TGTGCCAGCAGTTTCGGGACAGGGCCGCTCGAGCAGTACTTC
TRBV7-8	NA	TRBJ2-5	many	CASSLAVSSTRETQYF	TGTGCCAGCAGCTTAGCGGTTAGCTCTACCAGGGAGACCCAGTACTTC
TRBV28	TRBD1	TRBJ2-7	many	CASIGTVFSYEQYF	TGTGCCAGCATTGGGACAGTCTTCTCCTACGAGCAGTACTTC
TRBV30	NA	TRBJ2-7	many	CAWSVPRAFYYEQYF	TGTGCCTGGAGTGTACCGCGGGCGTTCTACTACGAGCAGTACTTC
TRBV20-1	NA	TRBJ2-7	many	CSARLPSSYEQYF	TGCAGTGCTAGGTTGCCGAGCTCCTACGAGCAGTACTTC
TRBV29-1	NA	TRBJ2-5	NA	CSVLPGEETQYF	TGCAGCGTCCTTCCCGGGGAAGAGACCCAGTACTTC
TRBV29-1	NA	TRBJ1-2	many	CSGVTAQGPGGYTF	TGCAGCGGTGTCACCGCGCAGGGACCGGGCGGCTACACCTTC
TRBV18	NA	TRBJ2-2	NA	CASSPPRQTTGELFF	TGTGCCAGCTCACCACCGCGACAGACCACCGGGGAGCTGTTTTTT
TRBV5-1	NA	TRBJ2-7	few	CASSWGSEGNEQYF	TGCGCCAGCAGCTGGGGCTCGGAGGGGAACGAGCAGTACTTC
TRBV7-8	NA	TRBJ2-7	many	CASSLATTYEQYF	TGTGCCAGCAGCTTAGCGACAACCTACGAGCAGTACTTC
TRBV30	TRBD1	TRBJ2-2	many	CAWRGTANTGELFF	TGTGCCTGGAGAGGGACAGCGAACACCGGGGAGCTGTTTTTT
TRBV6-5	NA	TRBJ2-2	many	CASDTRTGELFF	TGTGCCAGTGACACACGCACCGGGGAGCTGTTTTTT
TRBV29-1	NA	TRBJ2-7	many	CSRKPSGTESYEQYF	TGCAGCCGTAAACCCTCCGGGACCGAATCCTACGAGCAGTACTTC
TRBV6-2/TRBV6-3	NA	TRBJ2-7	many	CASSYSSTEGYEQYF	TGTGCCAGCAGTTACTCGTCGACAGAGGGCTACGAGCAGTACTTC
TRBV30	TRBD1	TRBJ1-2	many	CAWSGTGGNYGYTF	TGTGCCTGGAGTGGGACAGGGGGCAACTATGGCTACACCTTC
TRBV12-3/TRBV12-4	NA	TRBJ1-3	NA	CAPMSGNTIYF	TGTGCCCCGATGAGTGGAAACACCATATATTTT
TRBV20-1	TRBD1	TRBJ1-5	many	CSAPGQDSNQPQHF	TGCAGTGCTCCGGGACAGGATAGCAATCAGCCCCAGCATTTT
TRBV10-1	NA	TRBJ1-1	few	CASSESAWSGRGAEAFF	TGCGCCAGCAGTGAGTCTGCGTGGTCAGGTCGTGGGGCTGAAGCTTTCTTT
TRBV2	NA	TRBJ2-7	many	CASRDTYEQYF	TGTGCCAGCAGGGACACCTACGAGCAGTACTTC
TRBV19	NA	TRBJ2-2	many	CASSDDSSGAGELFF	TGTGCCAGTAGTGACGACAGTTCTGGGGCCGGGGAGCTGTTTTTT
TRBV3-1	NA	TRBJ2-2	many	CASSQPPDTGELFF	TGTGCCAGCAGCCAACCCCCTGACACCGGGGAGCTGTTTTTT
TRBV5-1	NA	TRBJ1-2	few	CASTANRVLGYTF	TGCGCCAGCACCGCAAACAGGGTGTTGGGCTACACCTTC
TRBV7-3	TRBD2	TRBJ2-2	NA	CASSPLAGGETGELFF	TGTGCCAGCAGCCCACTAGCGGGAGGGGAAACCGGGGAGCTGTTTTTT
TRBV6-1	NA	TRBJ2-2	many	CASSDVRVGELFF	TGTGCCAGCAGTGATGTTAGGGTCGGGGAGCTGTTTTTT
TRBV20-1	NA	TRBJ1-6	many	CSAPGSGNYNSPLHF	TGCAGTGCCCCCGGCTCTGGGAACTATAATTCACCCCTCCACTTT
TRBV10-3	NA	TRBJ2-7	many	CAISESPVYEQYF	TGTGCCATCAGTGAGTCTCCAGTATACGAGCAGTACTTC
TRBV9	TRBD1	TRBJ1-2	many	CASSPWDSLGYTF	TGTGCCAGCAGCCCATGGGACAGCCTTGGCTACACCTTC
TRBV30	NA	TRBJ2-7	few	CAWSPGPLYEQYF	TGTGCCTGGAGTCCGGGACCGCTCTACGAGCAGTACTTC
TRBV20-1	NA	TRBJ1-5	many	CSARDPGQGRSNQPQHF	TGCAGTGCTAGAGATCCGGGGCAGGGAAGGAGCAATCAGCCCCAGCATTTT
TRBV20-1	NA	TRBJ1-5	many	CSARAGDQPQHF	TGCAGTGCTAGAGCAGGTGATCAGCCCCAGCATTTT
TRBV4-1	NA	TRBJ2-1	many	CASSQVSDQRYNEQFF	TGCGCCAGCAGCCAAGTGTCGGACCAGCGGTACAATGAGCAGTTCTTC